Listed below are T cell receptor beta chains from one sample, sequenced in a study of siplizumab effects on memory and regulatory T cells. This table comes from immunoSEQ multiplex PCR, and its TCRdb copy is limited to in-frame clones, with some not included. The repertoire holds over 85,000 clones, with just under 95% as singletons. Sequencing input: CD4+ T cells sorted from blood. These receptors all come from a human donor in good health. Both conserved end residues are trimmed from each CDR3. Expanded clones get a size class; other rows say once, few or many, or leave the size out.

j_call clone_size v_call cdr3_aa
TRBJ2-1 once TRBV11-3 ASSSPSTRFQF
TRBJ2-5 - TRBV9 ASSVQGSETQY
TRBJ2-7 - TRBV6-6 ASSYRQDEQY
TRBJ1-5 - TRBV2 ASSEGDQPQH
TRBJ2-3 - TRBV10-2 ASSRVTDTQY
TRBJ1-2 - TRBV4-1 ASSRPGSHYGYT
TRBJ2-7 - TRBV10-1 ASSESRGLAGIEQY
TRBJ1-1 few TRBV7-9 ASSLSQEAF
TRBJ2-5 - TRBV4-1 ASSQVRRGGYQETQY
TRBJ1-3 - TRBV11-2 ASSYGGQGVSGNTIY
TRBJ1-6 - TRBV7-9 ASSLGQGAPLH
TRBJ1-1 - TRBV6-5 ASSYEGGTEAF
TRBJ2-4 - TRBV5-1 ASSLVQGSTKNIQY
TRBJ1-3 - TRBV18 ASSPLGGFGGNTIY
TRBJ2-7 - TRBV9 ASSVAASGSLPYEQY
TRBJ2-4 - TRBV7-9 ASSVLGTSLGLNIQY
TRBJ2-3 - TRBV5-1 ASSLEEGGTQY
TRBJ2-3 - TRBV4-1 ASSRTDREGDTQY
TRBJ2-7 once TRBV6-1 ASKSGSGSAYEQY
TRBJ2-5 - TRBV5-7 ASSLASVGQGVETQY
TRBJ2-4 - TRBV4-1 ASSQDRGTPKPKNIQY
TRBJ2-1 once TRBV7-9 ASSTRTAKMTYNEQF
TRBJ1-5 - TRBV10-2 ASGGQVHQPQH
TRBJ1-4 - TRBV6-1 ASSEAGPGNEKLF
TRBJ2-1 - TRBV25-1 ASSGSDRGYDNEQF
TRBJ2-5 - TRBV5-5 ASSGLAQQETQY
TRBJ2-3 - TRBV5-6 ASSRVAGRSTDTQY
TRBJ1-2 - TRBV6-6 ASNPGTGDYGYT
TRBJ2-7 - TRBV6-1 ASKLGQLYEQY
TRBJ2-5 few TRBV6-5 ASSYSDLLETQY
TRBJ1-4 - TRBV5-1 ASSLERGKFEKLF